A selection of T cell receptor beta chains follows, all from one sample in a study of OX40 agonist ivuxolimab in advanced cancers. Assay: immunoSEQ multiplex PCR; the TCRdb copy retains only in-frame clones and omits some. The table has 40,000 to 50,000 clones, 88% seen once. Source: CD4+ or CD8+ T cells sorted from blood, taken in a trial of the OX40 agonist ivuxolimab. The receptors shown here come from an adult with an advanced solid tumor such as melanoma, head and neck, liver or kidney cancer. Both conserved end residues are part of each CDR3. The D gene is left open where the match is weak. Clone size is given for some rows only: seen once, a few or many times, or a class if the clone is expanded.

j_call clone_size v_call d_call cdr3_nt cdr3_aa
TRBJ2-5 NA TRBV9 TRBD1 TGTGCCAGCAGCGTAGAGGGACAGCTACAAGAGACCCAGTACTTC CASSVEGQLQETQYF
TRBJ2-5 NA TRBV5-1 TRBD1 TGCGCCAGCAGCAGACGGGACAGGGGGGAAGAGACCCAGTACTTC CASSRRDRGEETQYF
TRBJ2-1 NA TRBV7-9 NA TGTGCCAGCAGCTTAGGTTCCAGGGTGTTGAATGAGCAGTTCTTC CASSLGSRVLNEQFF
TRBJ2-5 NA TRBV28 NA TGTGCCAGCAGGCAGGGGGGGTTGGGAAAGACCCAGTACTTC CASRQGGLGKTQYF
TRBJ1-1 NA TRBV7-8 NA TGCGCCAGCAGCTCAGACGGGAACACTGAAGCTTTCTTT CASSSDGNTEAFF
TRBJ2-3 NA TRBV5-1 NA TGCGCCAGCAGCTTGGTCCTGCGGGCAGATACGCAGTATTTT CASSLVLRADTQYF
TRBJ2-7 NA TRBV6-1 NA TGTGCCAGCAGTGAAGCGCGAGGGACACTTTACTCCTACGAGCAGTACTTC CASSEARGTLYSYEQYF
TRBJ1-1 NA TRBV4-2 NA TGTGCCAGCAGCTTTACAGGGAGCCCTGAAGCTTTCTTT CASSFTGSPEAFF
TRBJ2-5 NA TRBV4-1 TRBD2 TGCGCCAGCAGCCGAACCCCGACACTAGCGGGCCCGCAAGAGACCCAGTACTTC CASSRTPTLAGPQETQYF
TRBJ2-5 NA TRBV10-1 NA TGCGCCAGCAGCAACCAAGCGGACACGGTATGGGAGACCCAGTACTTC CASSNQADTVWETQYF
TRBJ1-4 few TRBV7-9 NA TGTGCCAGCAGTCCGGACGGGTTAGAAAAACTGTTTTTT CASSPDGLEKLFF
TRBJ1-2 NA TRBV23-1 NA TGCGCCAGCAGTCAATGCTGCGGCAGCCCTTATGGCTACACCTTC CASSQCCGSPYGYTF
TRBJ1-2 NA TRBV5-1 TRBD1 TGCGCCAGCAGCTTGGGAAGGGACAGGGGCTATGGCTACACCTTC CASSLGRDRGYGYTF
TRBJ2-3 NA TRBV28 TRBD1 TGTGCCAGCAGGCCGGGACAGGGAGAGACAGATACGCAGTATTTT CASRPGQGETDTQYF
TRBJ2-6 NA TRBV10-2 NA TGCGCCAGCACCCCTGGGGCCAACGTCCTGACTTTC CASTPGANVLTF
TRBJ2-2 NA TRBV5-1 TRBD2 TGCGCCAGCAGCCCAGCGGGAGCTTTTAACACCGGGGAGCTGTTTTTT CASSPAGAFNTGELFF
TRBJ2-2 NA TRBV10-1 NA TGCGCCAGCAGCAAGAGGAACACCGGGGAGCTGTTTTTT CASSKRNTGELFF
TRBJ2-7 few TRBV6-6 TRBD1 TGTGCCAGCAGTGGGACAGTGGCAAAGGAGCAGTACTTC CASSGTVAKEQYF
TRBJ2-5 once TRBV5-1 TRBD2 TGCGCCAGCAGCTTCTATGCGGGAGGGAGAGAGACCCAGTACTTC CASSFYAGGRETQYF
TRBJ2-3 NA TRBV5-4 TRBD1 TGTGCCAGCAGTTACAGGGGGCAGGGCACAGATACGCAGTATTTT CASSYRGQGTDTQYF
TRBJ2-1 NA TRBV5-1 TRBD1 TGCGCCAGCAGCTTGTCATGGACAGGGACATACAATGAGCAGTTCTTC CASSLSWTGTYNEQFF
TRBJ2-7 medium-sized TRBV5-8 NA TGTGCCAGCAGCTTCAACGAGCAGTACTTC CASSFNEQYF
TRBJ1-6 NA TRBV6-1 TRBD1 TGTGCCAGCATCAAGGACAGGGTCCTTGGATCACCCCTCCACTTT CASIKDRVLGSPLHF
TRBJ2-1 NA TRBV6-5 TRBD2 TGTGCCAGCAGTTACGGACTAGCGAATTACAATGAGCAGTTCTTC CASSYGLANYNEQFF
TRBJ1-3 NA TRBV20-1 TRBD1 TGCAGTGCGAGGACAGGGGGAAGAATATATTTT CSARTGGRIYF
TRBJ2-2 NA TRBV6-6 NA TGTGCCAGCAGTATGACAGAGCTCACCGGGGAGCTGTTTTTT CASSMTELTGELFF
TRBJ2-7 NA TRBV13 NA TGTGCCAGCAGCGGCACCGCGTACGAGCAGTACTTC CASSGTAYEQYF
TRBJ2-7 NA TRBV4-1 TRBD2 TGCGCCAGCAGCCAGATCCTAAAGCCTAGCGGAAGTTACGAGCAGTACTTC CASSQILKPSGSYEQYF
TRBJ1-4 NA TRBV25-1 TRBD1 TGTGCCAGCAGTTTACAGGGGACTAATGAAAAACTGTTTTTT CASSLQGTNEKLFF
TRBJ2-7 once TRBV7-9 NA TGTGCCAGCAGCCCATCGACAGCGACCTACGAGCAGTACTTC CASSPSTATYEQYF
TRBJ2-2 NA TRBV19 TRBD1 TGTGCCAGTACCAAGGGGACAGGGGGCCTCACCGGGGAGCTGTTTTTT CASTKGTGGLTGELFF
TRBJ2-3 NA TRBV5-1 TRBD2 TGCGCCAGCTTCAGCGGGGGGGAAACAGATACGCAGTATTTT CASFSGGETDTQYF
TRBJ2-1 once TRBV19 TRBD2 TGTGCCAGTAGTCGCCAACTAGCGAACAATGAGCAGTTCTTC CASSRQLANNEQFF
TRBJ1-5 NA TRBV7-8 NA TGTGCCAGCAGCTCTAGGGGGGGTCGGAATCAGCCCCAGCATTTT CASSSRGGRNQPQHF
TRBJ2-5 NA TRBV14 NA TGTGCCAGCAGCCAAGAACTGGGAAGCACTCTGGGGGAAGAGACCCAGTACTTC CASSQELGSTLGEETQYF
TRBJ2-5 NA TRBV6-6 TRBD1 TGTGCCAGCAGCGACTGGGACAGGTCCCAAGAGACCCAGTACTTC CASSDWDRSQETQYF
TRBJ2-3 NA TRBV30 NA TGTGCCTGGAGTGTTGGTCTAGATACGCAGTATTTT CAWSVGLDTQYF
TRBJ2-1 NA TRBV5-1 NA TGCGCCAGCAGCCCGGACATTAACAATGAGCAGTTCTTC CASSPDINNEQFF
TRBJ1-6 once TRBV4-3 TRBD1 TGCGCCAGCAGCCAAGATGTGGTGATGGACAGGGTTACACCCCTCCACTTT CASSQDVVMDRVTPLHF
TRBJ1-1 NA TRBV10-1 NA TGCGCCAGTCAGGGATTGAACACTGAAGCTTTCTTT CASQGLNTEAFF
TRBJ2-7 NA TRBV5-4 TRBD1 TGTGCCAGCAGCATAAGGGACAGGGGGTTAGAGGAGCAGTACTTC CASSIRDRGLEEQYF
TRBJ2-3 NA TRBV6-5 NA TGTGCCAGCAGTTACGGACCGCACACAGATACGCAGTATTTT CASSYGPHTDTQYF
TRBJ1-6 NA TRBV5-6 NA TGTGCCAGCAGCTTGGCCGGGCGGAGCTCCTATAATTCACCCCTCCACTTT CASSLAGRSSYNSPLHF
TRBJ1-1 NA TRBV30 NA TGTGCCTGGAGTGTAGAGGTGGGGACTGAAGCTTTCTTT CAWSVEVGTEAFF
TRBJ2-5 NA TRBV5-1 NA TGCGCCAGCAGCTTGGTAGGGGAGACCCAGTACTTC CASSLVGETQYF
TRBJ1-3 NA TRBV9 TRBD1 TGTGCCAGCTCTCCTAGACAGGGAGATTTCTCTGGAAACACCATATATTTT CASSPRQGDFSGNTIYF